The 21 T cell receptor beta chains presented below share a single source sample, sequenced in a study of siplizumab effects on memory and regulatory T cells. Profiling relied on immunoSEQ multiplex PCR, and the TCRdb table lists in-frame clones only, not all of them. The data contain about 13,000 clones, 40% of them singletons. No antigens are known for them. Researchers maintained the mixed lymphocyte reaction cells in coculture at 37°C for over 5 days. Material for sequencing was CFSE-low (dividing) CD8+ T cells sorted from an allogeneic mixed lymphocyte reaction. Receptor source: a human donor in good health; the cells came from an allogeneic mixed lymphocyte reaction.

This clone appeared a few times. In DNA form, the CDR3 reads TGTGCCAGCAGCCCCGGGTCGGTCTACGAGCAGTACTTC. Protein sequence: CASSPGSVYEQYF. The chain employs TRBV11-2 and TRBJ2-7; D unresolved. The germline V and J ends were trimmed by 5 bases and 3 bases, with 11 bases remaining between them. The CDR3 totals 13 residues. In germline, CDR1 is SGHAT, CDR2 FQNNGV.

This clone came up a few times. The genes are TRBV9 and TRBJ2-1, with TRBD2 identical over 10 bases. With V trimmed by 4 bases and J by 6 bases, 7 bases remained unmatched. CDR1 SGDLS and CDR2 YYNGEE come from the germline V gene. The CDR3 is made up of 15 amino acids. This CDR3 is CASSTSGTSANEQFF. CDR3 bases: TGTGCCAGCAGCACTAGTGGGACTAGCGCCAATGAGCAGTTCTTC.

This clone has more than one count but fewer than ten. This chain uses TRBV19 with TRBJ1-5, with D possibly TRBD1 on 6 matching bases. Deletions cut 6 bases from V and 1 base from J, with 25 bases between. CDR1 and CDR2 from the germline V gene are LNHDA and SQIVND (reference sequence). This CDR3 region has 19 residues. CDR3 bases: TGTGCCAGTAGCCGTAGGGAACAGGGTGTTTTTAGAAGCAATCAGCCCCAGCATTTT. It encodes CASSRREQGVFRSNQPQHF.

In this sample, this clone turned up a few times. The gene calls are TRBV7-9 and TRBJ1-1; 9 bases fit TRBD1. The germline gives CDR1 SEHNR, CDR2 FQNEAQ (reference sequence). The CDR3 extends over 15 amino acids. V was clipped by 4 bases and J by 4 bases; unmatched bases: 7. CDR3 DNA: TGTGCCAGCAGCTCTGGGACAGGGCCGGGCACTGAAGCTTTCTTT. This gives the protein CASSSGTGPGTEAFF.

This clone was seen a few times. V usage is TRBV27 and J usage is TRBJ1-5; possibly TRBD1 for D (6 bases). The germline V gene has CDR1 MNHEY and CDR2 SMNVEV (reference sequence). The CDR3 consists of 15 residues. Trimming took 1 base from V and 2 from J, leaving 9 bases between them. The CDR3 bases are TGTGCCAGCAGTTTATTCAGGGGAGGCAATCAGCCCCAGCATTTT. It encodes CASSLFRGGNQPQHF.

The table lists this clone with a few counts. This chain joins TRBV30 and TRBJ1-6; D may be TRBD1 (6 bases). The CDR3 totals 13 residues. Trimming took 4 bases from V and 10 from J, leaving 14 bases between them. Germline values: CDR1 GTSNPN, CDR2 SVGIG (reference sequence). The CDR3: CAWNEGVPSPLHF. In DNA, the CDR3 is TGTGCCTGGAATGAGGGGGTCCCCTCACCCCTCCACTTT.

V usage is TRBV29-1 and J usage is TRBJ2-3, with TRBD2 identical over 8 bases. Germline values: CDR1 SQVTM, CDR2 ANQGSEA. Losses at the gene ends were 6 bases for V and 2 bases for J; bases not matched to a gene: 10. The CDR3 sequence is 15 residues long. The CDR3 region is CSVDQLAELTDTQYF. DNA of the CDR3: TGCAGCGTCGATCAACTAGCGGAGCTCACAGATACGCAGTATTTT.

This chain links TRBV27 with TRBJ1-1; D unclear. V was shortened by 3 bases and J by 1 base, with 15 bases between the two germline ends. Germline CDR1 MNHEY, CDR2 SMNVEV (reference sequence). The length of the CDR3 is 16 residues. The CDR3 loop is CASSLGTQPGNTEAFF. The CDR3 DNA reads TGTGCCAGCAGTTTGGGAACACAGCCAGGGAACACTGAAGCTTTCTTT.

This chain links TRBV19 with TRBJ1-4; TRBD1 agrees at 7 bases. Germline V gene data show CDR1 as LNHDA and CDR2 as SQIVND (reference sequence). Germline trimming cut 8 bases from V and 3 bases from J; bases unmatched to any gene: 12. CDR3 length equals 16 residues. The DNA for the CDR3 is TGTGCCAGTGGACTCTCGACAGGGATATCTAATGAAAAACTGTTTTTT. Protein: CASGLSTGISNEKLFF.

The chain recombines TRBV27 with TRBJ2-2; D unclear. The CDR3 is made up of 15 amino acids. Germline lookup yields CDR1 MNHEY and CDR2 SMNVEV (reference sequence). With 4 bases removed from V and 1 base from J, the gap between germline ends came to 10 bases. DNA for the CDR3: TGTGCCAGCAGTTCTATAGGGCTGAACACCGGGGAGCTGTTTTTT. This sequence encodes CASSSIGLNTGELFF.

The chain links TRBV6-1 to TRBJ2-3; D ambiguous. With 1 base removed from V and 4 bases from J, the gap between germline ends came to 9 bases. The CDR3 consists of 14 residues. Germline V lookup: CDR1 MNHNS, CDR2 SASEGT. This chain's CDR3 is CASSEGRLADTQYF. The DNA for the CDR3 is TGTGCCAGCAGTGAAGGGCGCCTCGCAGATACGCAGTATTTT.

This clone was seen a handful of times. This sequence joins TRBV21-1 and TRBJ2-5; TRBD1, the D gene given by the table, was not confirmed from the DNA. TRBV21-1 is a pseudogene locus. The CDR3 has 12 amino acids. CDR3 sequence (DNA): TGTGCCAGCAGCGGTTCGCAGGAGACCCAGTACTTC. This translates into CASSGSQETQYF.

The chain employs TRBV7-9 and TRBJ2-7; 8 bases fit TRBD1. Germline V gene lookup returns CDR1 SEHNR and CDR2 FQNEAQ (reference sequence). Trimming took 5 bases from V and 4 from J; bases not matched to a gene: 10. CDR3 length: 15 residues. The CDR3 region has the DNA TGTGCCAGCAGCCCTAGTGTCAGGGGGCGGTACGAGCAGTACTTC. Amino acid sequence: CASSPSVRGRYEQYF.

This clone is labeled as medium-sized. The chain employs TRBV4-2 and TRBJ2-7, with unresolved D. The CDR3 contains 13 residues. Germline V gene data show CDR1 as LGHNA and CDR2 as YNFKEQ. Trimming stripped 0 bases from V and 6 bases from J, with 9 bases between. CDR3 amino acids: CASSQERTGEQYF. For the CDR3, the DNA is TGTGCCAGCAGCCAAGAACGGACGGGCGAGCAGTACTTC.

The chain is built from TRBV11-2 and TRBJ1-1, with D unclear. Germline V CDR1 and CDR2: SGHAT, FQNNGV. The CDR3 length is 11 residues. Trimming pared 3 bases from V and 4 bases from J, leaving 3 bases between. This CDR3 reads CASSLSTEAFF. DNA for the CDR3: TGTGCCAGCAGCTTGTCCACTGAAGCTTTCTTT.

The chain couples TRBV6-5 to TRBJ1-2; no definite D call. Germline CDR1 reads MNHEY; CDR2 reads SVGAGI. The CDR3 has 14 residues. The V gene lost 10 bases and the J gene lost 3 bases, with 18 bases spanning the gap. In DNA form, the CDR3 reads TGTGCCACCAGGTTAAGGCAGTCCCACTATGGCTACACCTTC. Protein sequence: CATRLRQSHYGYTF.

The chain combines TRBV10-3 with TRBJ2-1, with TRBD2 matching over 9 bases. CDR1 is ENHRY and CDR2 is SYGVKD in the germline V gene. The trim removed 3 bases at V and 4 bases at J, leaving 4 bases unmatched. The CDR3 is made up of 15 amino acids. CDR3 bases: TGTGCCATCAGTGATGAGACTAGCGGTTACAATGAGCAGTTCTTC. Translated: CAISDETSGYNEQFF.

The chain carries TRBV5-4 and TRBJ2-7, with 7 bases identical to TRBD2. CDR3 length equals 15 residues. The junction had 8 bases not matched to a gene; V was cut back by 4 bases and J by 1 base. Germline lookup yields CDR1 SGHNT and CDR2 YYREEE (reference sequence). CDR3 region: CASSPTGLGSYEQYF. CDR3 nucleotide sequence: TGTGCCAGCAGCCCGACCGGACTAGGTTCCTACGAGCAGTACTTC.

CDR3 amino acids: CASSIGDGFNQPQHF. CDR3 nucleotide sequence: TGTGCCAGTAGTATAGGCGACGGATTCAATCAGCCCCAGCATTTT. This chain connects TRBV19 to TRBJ1-5; D uncertain. This CDR3 contains 15 residues. The ends were cut back, 1 base at V and 3 bases at J, with 10 bases in the middle. The V gene's germline CDR1 is LNHDA and CDR2 SQIVND (reference sequence).

The V call is TRBV27, the J call TRBJ2-7; 7 bases are a match to TRBD1. Germline V CDR1 and CDR2: MNHEY, SMNVEV (reference sequence). V was pared by 3 bases and J by 2 bases, with 1 base of the junction left unmatched. CDR3 size: 13 residues. The CDR3 nucleotides are TGTGCCAGCAGTTTTGGGACAGCCTACGAGCAGTACTTC. Protein sequence: CASSFGTAYEQYF.

The genes are TRBV19 and TRBJ2-7; TRBD1 might be the D (6 bases). V was clipped by 4 bases and J by 8 bases, with 12 bases between them. The CDR3 covers 12 residues. Looked up from germline, CDR1 is LNHDA and CDR2 is SQIVND (reference sequence). The CDR3 region is CASSRDTVKQYF. CDR3 in DNA: TGTGCCAGTAGTAGGGACACGGTCAAGCAGTACTTC.